Below, 27 T cell receptor beta chains from the same sample are listed, as sequenced in a study of long-term antiretroviral therapy in people with HIV. At survey level, the immunoSEQ assay was run in its v3.0 version. Sequencing used immunoSEQ multiplex PCR; TCRdb keeps in-frame clones, though not all of them. This sample yields over 15,000 clones, of which approximately 94% are seen a single time; under 5.5% belongs to the top ten. The specimen was unsorted PBMCs, collected approximately 6.4 years after starting antiretroviral therapy. These receptors originate from a woman between 45 and 60 years old with HIV.

The chain has TRBV19 and TRBJ2-7, with D possibly TRBD1 on 6 matching bases. This CDR3 is built from 14 residues. Germline-derived CDR1 and CDR2 are LNHDA and SQIVND (reference sequence). V lost 4 bases and J 3 bases, leaving 13 bases between the germline ends. The CDR3 loop reads CASSRAHRVYEQYF. The DNA for the CDR3 is TGTGCCAGTAGTAGGGCACACAGGGTCTACGAGCAGTACTTC. Drawing the rest from reference TRBV19 and TRBJ2-7, the complete variable domain is DGGITQSPKYLFRKEGQNVTLSCEQNLNHDAMYWYRQDPGQGLRLIYYSQIVNDFQKGDIAEGYSVSREKKESFPLTVTSAQKNPTAFYLCASSRAHRVYEQYFGPGTRLTVT.

The DNA for the CDR3 is TGTGCCAGCAGCTTAGGGCAGGCCCCGTATGGCTACACCTTC. This codes for CASSLGQAPYGYTF. V gene TRBV13 combines with J gene TRBJ1-2; D not resolved. The CDR3 sequence is 14 residues long. Between the trimmed V and J ends, which lost 0 bases and 5 bases, there was a span of 10 bases. Germline V gene sequence: CDR1 PRHDT, CDR2 FYEKMQ (reference sequence). The full variable domain, rest sourced from reference TRBV13 and TRBJ1-2, is AAGVIQSPRHLIKEKRETATLKCYPIPRHDTVYWYQQGPGQDPQFLISFYEKMQSDKGSIPDRFSAQQFSDYHSELNMSSLELGDSALYFCASSLGQAPYGYTFGSGTRLTVV.

The chain links TRBV27 to TRBJ2-7; a weak D match, TRBD2 (6 bases). The CDR3 is 15 amino acids. The ends were cut back, 4 bases at V and 0 bases at J, with 13 bases in the middle. Germline CDR1 MNHEY, CDR2 SMNVEV (reference sequence). The CDR3 sequence: CASSYTGTSSYEQYF. The CDR3 DNA reads TGTGCCAGCAGTTACACCGGGACTTCCTCCTACGAGCAGTACTTC.

The V call is TRBV11-2, the J call TRBJ2-7; either TRBD1 or TRBD2 may supply D (5 bases each). Looked up from germline, CDR1 is SGHAT and CDR2 is FQNNGV. CDR3 length equals 14 residues. V dropped 2 bases and J dropped 6 bases, with 14 bases sitting between them. The CDR3 reads CASSLLTAAGEQYF. The CDR3, as DNA: TGTGCCAGCAGCTTATTGACAGCGGCGGGCGAGCAGTACTTC.

CDR3 sequence reads: CASSRAGAGSETQYF. CDR3 nucleotide sequence: TGTGCCAGCAGCCGCGCGGGCGCAGGGTCCGAGACCCAGTACTTC. The V call is TRBV7-6, the J call TRBJ2-5; the D call may be TRBD1 or TRBD2 (5 bases each). The germline CDR1 and CDR2 sequences are SGHVS and FNYEAQ. The CDR3 has 15 amino acids. V lost 5 bases, J lost 5 bases, and 18 bases lay in between.

Here the CDR3 reads CASSSWTGGLYEQYF. In DNA form, the CDR3 reads TGTGCCAGCAGCTCTTGGACAGGGGGTCTCTACGAGCAGTACTTC. The chain has TRBV5-6 and TRBJ2-5; 10 nucleotides agree with TRBD1. TRBJ2-7 matches the DNA end more closely, so the J call is doubtful. The CDR3 loop spans 15 amino acids. CDR1 is SGHDT, CDR2 YYEEEE, per germline.

The chain has TRBV7-8 and TRBJ2-7, with D unclear. Germline CDR1 is SGHVS and CDR2 is FQNEAQ. V was trimmed by 1 base and J by 6 bases, leaving 13 bases between them. The length of the CDR3 is 14 residues. Written as DNA, the CDR3 is TGTGCCAGCAGCTTAGATAGGTCGGATCCCGAGCAGTACTTC. Its protein product is CASSLDRSDPEQYF.

The rearrangement uses TRBV4-1 and TRBJ2-3; tentative D call: TRBD2 (5 bases). V lost 2 bases and J lost 4, with 16 bases in between. Germline CDR1 is MGHRA and CDR2 is YSYEKL. CDR3 length: 16 residues. The CDR3 protein is CASSQFEGLSADTQYF. CDR3 nucleotide sequence: TGCGCCAGCAGCCAATTTGAGGGCCTTAGCGCAGATACGCAGTATTTT.

Here the CDR3 DNA reads TGTGCCAGCAGCCCCGCCTCGTCTTGGCTGGGGGAGCTGTTTTTT. It translates to CASSPASSWLGELFF. The chain couples TRBV28 to TRBJ2-2; D is unclear. The CDR3 runs to 15 residues. With 6 bases removed from V and 8 bases from J, the gap between germline ends came to 19 bases. Germline CDR1 is MDHEN and CDR2 is SYDVKM.

The rearrangement uses TRBV5-6 and TRBJ2-1, with a tentative D call TRBD2 (5 bases). Germline CDR1 SGHDT, CDR2 YYEEEE. The V end was cut by 5 bases, the J end by 0 bases, with 9 bases between. This CDR3 region has 14 residues. The chain's CDR3 is CASSPGDSYNEQFF. Written as DNA, the CDR3 is TGTGCCAGCAGTCCCGGGGACTCCTACAATGAGCAGTTCTTC.

This clone was picked up one time. CDR3 loop: CASSGSYEQYF. The CDR3 region has the DNA TGTGCCAGTTCCGGGTCCTACGAGCAGTACTTC. This rearrangement joins TRBV7-9 to TRBJ2-7, with D unclear. The CDR3 runs 11 residues. Germline V gene data show CDR1 as SEHNR and CDR2 as FQNEAQ (reference sequence). Trimming stripped 9 bases from V and 1 base from J, with 7 bases between.

The J gene is TRBJ2-5, the V gene TRBV4-2; 7 bases line up with TRBD2. Germline V gene sequence: CDR1 LGHNA, CDR2 YNFKEQ. V gave up 0 bases and J gave up 4 bases; unmatched junction bases: 11. CDR3 length: 17 residues. The CDR3 DNA sequence: TGTGCCAGCAGCCAAGATGGGGGGAGGGACTTCGGAGAGACCCAGTACTTC. Its translation is CASSQDGGRDFGETQYF.

V is TRBV18 and J is TRBJ2-5; D is perhaps TRBD1 (5 bases). The CDR3 loop spans 14 amino acids. Germline V gene sequence: CDR1 KGHSH, CDR2 LQKENI. V was clipped by 2 bases and J by 2 bases, with 9 bases between them. The CDR3 spells CASSPFDRQETQYF. In DNA, the CDR3 is TGTGCCAGCTCACCATTTGACAGACAAGAGACCCAGTACTTC.

The CDR3 here is CASSVTSGYYEQYF. Here the CDR3 DNA reads TGTGCCAGCAGTGTAACTAGCGGTTACTACGAGCAGTACTTC. The chain recombines TRBV2 with TRBJ2-5; 8 nucleotides line up with TRBD2. The DNA end is more similar to TRBJ2-7, so the J call may be wrong. There are 14 residues in the CDR3. Looked up from germline, CDR1 is SNHLY and CDR2 is FYNNEI.

J is TRBJ2-2 and V is TRBV9; D is perhaps TRBD2 (5 bases). Germline loops: CDR1 SGDLS, CDR2 YYNGEE. Trimming cost V 4 bases and J 4 bases, with 14 bases left between them. The CDR3 is 15 amino acids. The CDR3 sequence: CASSSTGSGTGELFF. CDR3 DNA sequence: TGTGCCAGCAGCAGTACGGGATCCGGCACCGGGGAGCTGTTTTTT.

This sequence joins TRBV9 and TRBJ2-3; 9 nucleotides align to TRBD2. Germline V gene lookup returns CDR1 SGDLS and CDR2 YYNGEE. The CDR3 length is 15 residues. The V segment lost 4 bases and the J segment 4 bases; nucleotides outside the gene matches: 7. CDR3 DNA: TGTGCCAGCAGCAATAGCGGGAGCTCCGCAGATACGCAGTATTTT. Amino acids: CASSNSGSSADTQYF.

The J gene is TRBJ1-5, the V gene TRBV28; 7 positions agree with TRBD1. The junction had 9 bases not matched to a gene; V was cut back by 7 bases and J by 6 bases. The CDR3 consists of 14 residues. Looked up from germline, CDR1 is MDHEN and CDR2 is SYDVKM. The CDR3 loop is CASIQGGSGQPQHF. The CDR3 nucleotides are TGTGCCAGCATCCAGGGGGGGAGCGGTCAGCCCCAGCATTTT.

V usage is TRBV5-5 and J usage is TRBJ2-1; 7 bases fit TRBD1. This CDR3 spans 14 amino acids. CDR1 and CDR2 (germline): SGHKS, YYEKEE (reference sequence). V shed 0 bases, J shed 4 bases, and the junction held 1 base outside the gene matches. The DNA of the CDR3 is TGTGCCAGCAGCTTGGGACAGGGATACAATGAGCAGTTCTTC. Translation: CASSLGQGYNEQFF.

The chain employs TRBV9 and TRBJ2-3; D not certain. CDR3 size: 16 residues. Trimming took off 0 bases at V and 2 bases at J, with 13 bases between the two ends. From germline, CDR1 is SGDLS and CDR2 YYNGEE. CDR3 sequence reads: CASSVGVQTDTDTQYF. CDR3 nucleotide sequence: TGTGCCAGCAGCGTAGGTGTACAGACCGACACAGATACGCAGTATTTT. The entire variable domain, with the rest obtained from reference TRBV9 and TRBJ2-3, is as follows: DSGVTQTPKHLITATGQRVTLRCSPRSGDLSVYWYQQSLDQGLQFLIQYYNGEERAKGNILERFSAQQFPDLHSELNLSSLELGDSALYFCASSVGVQTDTDTQYFGPGTRLTVL.

This chain joins TRBV5-8 and TRBJ2-5, with TRBD2 matching over 8 bases. V shed 4 bases and J 4 bases; nucleotides not matched to a gene: 6. Germline V gene lookup returns CDR1 SGHTS and CDR2 YDEGEE. This CDR3 is built from 14 residues. The CDR3 sequence: CASSPNGGAETQYF. The CDR3 DNA reads TGTGCCAGCAGCCCCAACGGGGGGGCAGAGACCCAGTACTTC.

The rearrangement joins TRBV2 to TRBJ2-7, with a possible D match to TRBD1 (6 bases). In germline, CDR1 is SNHLY, CDR2 FYNNEI. This CDR3 has 14 amino acids. Trimming stripped 8 bases from V and 2 bases from J, with 16 bases between. CDR3 loop: CASAWTANAYEQYF. In nucleotides, the CDR3 is TGTGCCAGCGCCTGGACAGCGAACGCCTACGAGCAGTACTTC. The full variable domain, its missing parts supplied by reference TRBV2 and TRBJ2-7, is EPEVTQTPSHQVTQMGQEVILRCVPISNHLYFYWYRQILGQKVEFLVSFYNNEISEKSEIFDDQFSVERPDGSNFTLKIRSTKLEDSAMYFCASAWTANAYEQYFGPGTRLTVT.

This rearrangement joins TRBV10-3 to TRBJ2-1; D may be TRBD1 (6 bases). CDR1 is ENHRY and CDR2 is SYGVKD in the germline V gene. The CDR3 spans 15 residues. Trimming removed 0 bases from V and 7 bases from J, with 13 bases in between. CDR3 amino acids: CAISESGAELNEQFF. The CDR3 bases are TGTGCCATCAGTGAGTCGGGGGCAGAGTTGAATGAGCAGTTCTTC.

This chain joins TRBV28 and TRBJ2-7; possibly TRBD1 or TRBD2 for D (7 bases each). V lost 7 bases and J 4 bases, leaving 17 bases between the germline ends. This CDR3 has 14 residues. The germline CDR1 and CDR2 sequences are MDHEN and SYDVKM. The chain's CDR3 is CASIGGVGGYEQYF. CDR3 DNA: TGTGCCAGCATAGGGGGCGTGGGAGGGTACGAGCAGTACTTC.

The CDR3 protein is CASSSGMSTGELFF. CDR3 bases: TGTGCCAGCAGCTCTGGGATGTCCACCGGGGAGCTGTTTTTT. The gene calls are TRBV7-2 and TRBJ2-2; unclear D gene. V was cut by 4 bases and J by 4 bases, with 10 bases left in between. The CDR3 is 14 residues long. CDR1 SGHTA and CDR2 FQGNSA come from the germline V gene. The whole variable domain, remainder taken from reference TRBV7-2 and TRBJ2-2, is GAGVSQSPSNKVTEKGKDVELRCDPISGHTALYWYRQSLGQGLEFLIYFQGNSAPDKSGLPSDRFSAERTGGSVSTLTIQRTQQEDSAVYLCASSSGMSTGELFFGEGSRLTVL.

This clone showed up just once. V gene TRBV18 combines with J gene TRBJ1-1; D gene uncertain. Germline loops: CDR1 KGHSH, CDR2 LQKENI. CDR3 length: 13 residues. V was cut by 2 bases and J by 5 bases, with 9 bases left in between. The CDR3: CASSPGEGTEAFF. In DNA, the CDR3 is TGTGCCAGCTCACCAGGGGAAGGAACTGAAGCTTTCTTT. Full variable domain (rest looked up from reference TRBV18 and TRBJ1-1): NAGVMQNPRHLVRRRGQEARLRCSPMKGHSHVYWYRQLPEEGLKFMVYLQKENIIDESGMPKERFSAEFPKEGPSILRIQQVVRGDSAAYFCASSPGEGTEAFFGQGTRLTVV.

The genes are TRBV2 and TRBJ2-3, with a tentative D call TRBD2 (7 bases). The CDR3 has 13 amino acids. CDR1 is SNHLY and CDR2 is FYNNEI in the germline V gene. V was clipped by 11 bases and J by 8 bases, with 20 bases between them. CDR3 DNA sequence: TGTGCCTTCCGGAGGGGGGGGGAGGGTACGCAGTATTTT. Its translation is CAFRRGGEGTQYF.

The rearrangement joins TRBV7-2 to TRBJ2-5, with 7 bases matching TRBD2. Germline CDR1 and CDR2: SGHTA and FQGNSA. This CDR3 is 13 amino acids long. V dropped 1 base and J dropped 4; count of bases not matched to a gene: 0. DNA of the CDR3: TGTGCCAGCAGCTTAGGCGGGGGAGAGACCCAGTACTTC. Translated: CASSLGGGETQYF.